This T cell receptor (beta chain) was obtained from a study of shared clonotypes between healthy human individuals. Whole-study findings and limits: Specimens sampled were limited to blood, with tissue repertoires likely differing. In contrast to clonotypes shared by all four donors, non-shared clonotypes had lower generation probabilities.

Naive CD8 populations comprised CD45RO-negative cells positively selected for CCR7, excluding terminally differentiated effector memory CD45RA+ cells. Healthy HIV-negative adults with no recent acute infections or vaccinations were recruited as donors. Germline V gene sequence: CDR1 SQVTM, CDR2 ANQGSEA. Trimming took 1 base from V and 5 from J; bases not matched to a gene: 2. CDR3 length equals 13 residues. Note on this clone: Its antigen is not identified.

The table came from immunoSEQ multiplex PCR; TCRdb's copy has only in-frame clones and leaves some out. Altogether more than 2 million clones are present, roughly 93% being singletons, with the ten largest covering about 1.6%. This clonotype was sampled from a man aged 18 to 30 in good health. Some clones in this sample may be carry-over from other donors' samples. Sequences were obtained from naive CD8+ T cells from PBMCs. V and J are TRBV29-1 and TRBJ2-5; TRBD1 matches at 9 bases. CDR3 nucleotides: TGCAGCGTTGAAGGAGGACAGGGGGAGACCCAGTACTTC. Its translation is CSVEGGQGETQYF.